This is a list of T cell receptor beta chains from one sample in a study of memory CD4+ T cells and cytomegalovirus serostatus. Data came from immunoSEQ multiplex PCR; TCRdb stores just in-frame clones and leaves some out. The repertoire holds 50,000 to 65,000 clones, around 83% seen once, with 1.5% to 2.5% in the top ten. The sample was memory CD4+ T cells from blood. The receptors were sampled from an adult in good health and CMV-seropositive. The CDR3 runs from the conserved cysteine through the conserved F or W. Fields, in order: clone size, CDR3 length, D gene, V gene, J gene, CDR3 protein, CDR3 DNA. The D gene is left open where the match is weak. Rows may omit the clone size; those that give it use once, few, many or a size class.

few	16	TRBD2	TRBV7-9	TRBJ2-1	CASSRETSGRFNEQFF	TGTGCCAGCAGCCGGGAGACTAGCGGGAGATTTAATGAGCAGTTCTTC
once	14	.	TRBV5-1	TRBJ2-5	CASRLGTDWGTQYF	TGCGCCAGCAGGCTTGGGACTGATTGGGGGACCCAGTACTTC
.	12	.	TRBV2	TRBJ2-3	CASADFADTQYF	TGTGCCAGCGCGGACTTCGCCGATACGCAGTATTTT
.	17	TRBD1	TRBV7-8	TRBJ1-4	CASSPRDRALFHEKLFF	TGTGCCAGCAGTCCCCGGGACAGGGCCCTTTTCCATGAAAAACTGTTTTTT
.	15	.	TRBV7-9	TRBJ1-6	CASSFVQGRNSPLHF	TGTGCCAGCAGCTTCGTCCAGGGGAGGAATTCACCCCTCCACTTT
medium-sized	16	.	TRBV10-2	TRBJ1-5	CASSESRRGGNQPQHF	TGCGCCAGCAGTGAGTCGAGGAGGGGGGGGAATCAGCCCCAGCATTTT
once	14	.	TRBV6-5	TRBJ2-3	CASSPGLTTDTQYF	TGTGCCAGCAGCCCTGGACTAACCACAGATACGCAGTATTTT
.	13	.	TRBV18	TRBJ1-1	CASSPSGGTEAFF	TGTGCCAGCTCACCGTCTGGCGGGACTGAAGCTTTCTTT
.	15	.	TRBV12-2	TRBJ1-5	CASRLGEGANQPQHF	TGTGCAAGTCGCTTGGGTGAGGGGGCCAATCAGCCCCAGCATTTT
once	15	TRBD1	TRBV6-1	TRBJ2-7	CASSPLSDRGYEQYF	TGTGCCAGCAGCCCATTGTCTGACAGGGGCTACGAGCAGTACTTC
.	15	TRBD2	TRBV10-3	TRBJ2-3	CAISGSGLGADTQYF	TGTGCCATCAGTGGTTCGGGACTAGGAGCAGATACGCAGTATTTT
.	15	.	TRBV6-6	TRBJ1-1	CASGRRGGTDAEAFF	TGTGCCAGCGGGCGGCGTGGGGGAACCGACGCTGAAGCTTTCTTT
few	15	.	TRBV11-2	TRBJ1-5	CASSLKPGPNQPQHF	TGTGCCAGCAGCTTAAAGCCAGGACCCAATCAGCCCCAGCATTTT
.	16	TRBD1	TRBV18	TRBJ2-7	CASSPPRGGDDNEQYF	TGTGCCAGCTCACCACCGCGAGGGGGCGACGACAACGAGCAGTACTTC
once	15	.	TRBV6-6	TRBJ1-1	CASSPPARAGTEAFF	TGTGCCAGCAGTCCCCCGGCCAGGGCAGGGACTGAAGCTTTCTTT
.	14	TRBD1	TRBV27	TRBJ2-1	CASSWTGGTVEQFF	TGTGCCAGCAGTTGGACAGGGGGCACCGTGGAGCAGTTCTTC
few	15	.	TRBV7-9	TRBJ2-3	CASSSLVDRQDTQYF	TGTGCCAGCAGCTCCCTTGTTGACAGGCAGGATACGCAGTATTTT
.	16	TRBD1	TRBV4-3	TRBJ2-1	CASSLGQGRGYNEQFF	TGCGCCAGCAGCCTAGGACAGGGGAGGGGGTATAATGAGCAGTTCTTC
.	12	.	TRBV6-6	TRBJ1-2	CASSYSRDGYTF	TGTGCCAGCAGTTACTCGCGGGATGGCTACACCTTC
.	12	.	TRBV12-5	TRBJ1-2	CASGGFNYGYTF	TGTGCTAGTGGCGGATTTAACTATGGCTACACCTTC
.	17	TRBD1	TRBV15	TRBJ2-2	CATSRDLTGGWTGELFF	TGTGCCACCAGCAGAGATTTGACAGGGGGCTGGACCGGGGAGCTGTTTTTT
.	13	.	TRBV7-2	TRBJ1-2	CASSVGQLYGYTF	TGTGCCAGCAGCGTTGGGCAACTCTATGGCTACACCTTC
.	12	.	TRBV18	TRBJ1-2	CASSSDTYGYTF	TGTGCCAGCTCATCGGACACCTATGGCTACACCTTC
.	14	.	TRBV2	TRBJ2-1	CASSGQSAYNEQFF	TGTGCCAGCAGCGGACAGTCTGCCTACAATGAGCAGTTCTTC
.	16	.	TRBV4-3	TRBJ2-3	CASSLIFGLGTDTQYF	TGCGCCAGCAGCCTCATTTTTGGTCTGGGCACAGATACGCAGTATTTT
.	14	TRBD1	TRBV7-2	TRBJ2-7	CASSTGQGAKEQYF	TGTGCCAGCAGCACCGGACAGGGGGCAAAAGAGCAGTACTTC
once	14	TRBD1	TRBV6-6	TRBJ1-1	CASSRDRGHTEAFF	TGTGCCAGCAGCCGTGACAGGGGGCACACTGAAGCTTTCTTT
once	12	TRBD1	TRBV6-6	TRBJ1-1	CASSRQGTEAFF	TGTGCCAGCAGCCGACAGGGCACTGAAGCTTTCTTT